This TCR beta chain was captured in a study of T cell responses to AZD1222 COVID-19 vaccine. Analyses pooled second doses at about 4 or about 12 weeks. Clones were sequenced by immunoSEQ multiplex PCR, and TCRdb holds only the in-frame ones, with some missing. The sample records some 100,000 clones, more than 70% being singletons. Trimming removed 5 bases from V and 5 bases from J; junction bases left unmatched: 8. The CDR3 length is 15 residues. Looked up from germline, CDR1 is SGHAT and CDR2 is FQNNGV. Study-wide points: Just a handful of AZD1222 recipients tested seropositive at baseline. Spike-specific TCR breadth and depth went up after people got two AZD1222 doses.

Notes on this clone: Its antigen remains unknown.

The TCR was taken from an adult who received the AZD1222 COVID-19 vaccine. The sequencing used peripheral blood, collected 28 days after the second AZD1222 dose. The rearrangement uses TRBV11-2 and TRBJ2-2, with 7 bases identical to TRBD1. Written as DNA, the CDR3 is TGTGCCAGCAGCGTTAGTGGGACAGCGACCGGGGAGCTGTTTTTT. It is translated as CASSVSGTATGELFF.